The 5 T cell receptor beta chains reported below all come from one sample, sequenced in a study of CD8 T cells in Susac syndrome. An input of roughly 0.45 to 1 ug of RNA was subjected to reverse transcription using random hexamers. One entry per CDR3 protein results from TCRdb running MiXCR on the immunoSEQ multiplex PCR reads. The sample lists fewer than 350,000 distinct CDR3 sequences; approximately 85% were seen once. Sequenced: CD8+ T cells from PBMCs. The origin of the receptors is a human donor with multiple sclerosis.

This chain joins TRBV24-1 and TRBJ2-1; D is possibly TRBD2 (6 bases). V was pared by 6 bases and J by 7 bases, with 15 bases between. Looked up from germline, CDR1 is KGHDR and CDR2 is SFDVKD. The CDR3 consists of 14 residues. CDR3 DNA: TGTGCCACCAGTCCCGGGAGCGCTTGGAATGAGCAGTTCTTC. Translating gives CATSPGSAWNEQFF.

The chain carries TRBV6-1 and TRBJ1-3; 12 positions match TRBD1. The germline CDR1 and CDR2 sequences are MNHNS and SASEGT. J gave up 0 bases and V 3 bases, and 18 bases lay outside the gene matches. CDR3 size: 22 residues. The CDR3 spells CASSDLGPRDRGRKCSGNTIYF. The DNA of the CDR3 is TGTGCCAGCAGTGATTTAGGCCCCCGGGACAGGGGGCGAAAATGCTCTGGAAACACCATATATTTT.

The chain carries TRBV28 and TRBJ1-1; 8 bases are shared with TRBD1. CDR3 length: 13 amino acids. The germline CDR1 and CDR2 sequences are MDHEN and SYDVKM. The V gene end was trimmed by 3 bases and the J gene end by 5 bases; junction bases not matched to a gene: 2. DNA for the CDR3: TGTGCCAGCAGTTTTGGACAGGGAACTGAAGCTTTCTTT. It codes for CASSFGQGTEAFF.

The chain recombines TRBV5-1 with TRBJ2-3, with a tentative D call TRBD1 (5 bases). There are 17 residues in the CDR3. V lost 1 base and J 0 bases, leaving 15 bases between the germline ends. Germline CDR1 is SGHRS and CDR2 is YFSETQ. The CDR3 coding sequence is TGCGCCAGCAGCTTGCCCCAGGGCTTCGAGAGCACAGATACGCAGTATTTT. Amino acids: CASSLPQGFESTDTQYF.

The gene calls are TRBV7-8 and TRBJ1-5; D may be TRBD1 (6 bases). The CDR3 covers 15 residues. Trimming shortened V by 0 bases and J by 5 bases, and 11 bases separated the two germline ends. In germline, CDR1 is SGHVS, CDR2 FQNEAQ. The CDR3 region is CASSLARGPYQPQHF. The CDR3 DNA reads TGTGCCAGCAGCTTAGCGCGGGGGCCATATCAGCCCCAGCATTTT.